The 12 T cell receptor beta chains listed next were all sequenced from one sample in a study of radiation and T cells in renal cell carcinoma. This sample's time point: baseline pretreatment blood. Treatment of the sample: 15 Gy SBRT to primary tumor, nephrectomy 4 weeks later. Produced via immunoSEQ multiplex PCR; TCRdb's table is partial and in-frame only. The sample holds some 95,000 clones, 75% to 90% seen once. Sequenced here: blood, sampled from a patient whose treatment included radiotherapy and nephrectomy. The receptors shown here come from a middle-aged man with renal cell carcinoma.

This clone occurred a few times. The V call is TRBV28, the J call TRBJ1-4; 12 positions match TRBD1. V lost 4 bases to trimming and J lost 7 bases; unmatched junction nucleotides: 4. The CDR3 is 15 residues long. Germline loops: CDR1 MDHEN, CDR2 SYDVKM. The CDR3 spells CASSSRDRGLEKLFF. The CDR3 DNA follows: TGTGCCAGCAGTTCTCGGGACAGGGGGCTTGAAAAACTGTTTTTT. The entire variable domain, with the rest obtained from reference TRBV28 and TRBJ1-4, is as follows: DVKVTQSSRYLVKRTGEKVFLECVQDMDHENMFWYRQDPGLGLRLIYFSYDVKMKEKGDIPEGYSVSREKKERFSLILESASTNQTSMYLCASSSRDRGLEKLFFGSGTQLSVL.

V usage is TRBV19 and J usage is TRBJ1-5; 7 nucleotides agree with TRBD1. This CDR3 spans 12 amino acids. CDR1 and CDR2 (germline): LNHDA, SQIVND (reference sequence). The V segment lost 6 bases and the J segment 6 bases; nucleotides outside the gene matches: 2. CDR3 protein: CASRGQFQPQHF. As DNA, the CDR3 is TGTGCCAGTAGGGGACAGTTTCAGCCCCAGCATTTT.

V is TRBV2 and J is TRBJ1-5; no firm D call. CDR3 size: 14 residues. Germline lookup yields CDR1 SNHLY and CDR2 FYNNEI. Trimming pared 7 bases from V and 0 bases from J, leaving 10 bases between. In DNA, the CDR3 is TGTGCCAGCACGGGCGGGTATAGCAATCAGCCCCAGCATTTT. Translation: CASTGGYSNQPQHF.

The J gene is TRBJ2-5, the V gene TRBV5-4, with 10 bases lining up with TRBD2. After removal of 3 bases from V and 3 bases from J, the junction contained 8 bases not matched to a gene. This CDR3 has 16 amino acids. Germline CDR1 is SGHNT and CDR2 is YYREEE (reference sequence). The CDR3 sequence is CASSSASGGAEETQYF. The CDR3 bases are TGTGCCAGCAGCTCTGCGAGCGGGGGGGCTGAAGAGACCCAGTACTTC.

The chain couples TRBV19 to TRBJ2-5; 9 positions agree with TRBD2. The germline CDR1 and CDR2 sequences are LNHDA and SQIVND (reference sequence). This CDR3 has 15 residues. The J segment lost 5 bases and the V segment lost 7 bases, leaving 11 bases of the junction unmatched. CDR3 sequence: CASTIRAGGSETQYF. CDR3 sequence (DNA): TGTGCCAGTACCATCCGGGCGGGAGGGAGCGAGACCCAGTACTTC.

CDR3 coding DNA: TGTGCCAGACCTCCGGGACTAGCGGGAGAAGGAGAGACCCAGTACTTC. Translating it yields CARPPGLAGEGETQYF. The chain carries TRBV2 and TRBJ2-5, with 14 bases matching TRBD2. The CDR3 has 16 amino acids. Per the germline V gene, CDR1 is SNHLY and CDR2 is FYNNEI. The trim removed 9 bases at V and 4 bases at J, leaving 10 bases unmatched.

V and J are TRBV30 and TRBJ1-2; the D is unclear. Germline values: CDR1 GTSNPN, CDR2 SVGIG (reference sequence). V gave up 2 bases and J gave up 8 bases, with 6 bases separating them. The CDR3 is made up of 10 amino acids. For the CDR3, the DNA is TGTGCCTGGAGTAGGGAAGGCTACACCTTC. Translating gives CAWSREGYTF. Based on the CDR3 plus reference TRBV30 and TRBJ1-2, the full variable domain is SQTIHQWPATLVQPVGSPLSLECTVEGTSNPNLYWYRQAAGRGLQLLFYSVGIGQISSEVPQNLSASRPQDRQFILSSKKLLLSDSGFYLCAWSREGYTFGSGTRLTVV.

This clone was detected a few times. The genes are TRBV28 and TRBJ2-7; D is uncertain. Trimming took off 4 bases at V and 7 bases at J, with 14 bases between the two ends. Per germline, CDR1 MDHEN and CDR2 SYDVKM. The CDR3 runs to 13 residues. The chain's CDR3 is CASSSGVVWEQYF. The CDR3 nucleotides are TGTGCCAGCAGTTCTGGTGTCGTGTGGGAGCAGTACTTC.

This clone was seen just once. V usage is TRBV23-1 and J usage is TRBJ1-3; D possibly corresponds to TRBD1 (5 bases). Being an ORF, TRBV23-1 has a function that is uncertain. The V and J ends lost 1 base and 8 bases respectively, with 15 bases between them. CDR3 size: 15 residues. The CDR3 here is CASSQFKGWEDTIYF. The CDR3 bases are TGCGCCAGCAGTCAATTCAAGGGGTGGGAAGACACCATATATTTT.

CDR3 amino acids: CASSLAQQETQYF. Here the CDR3 DNA reads TGCGCCAGCAGCTTGGCCCAACAAGAGACCCAGTACTTC. The chain combines TRBV5-1 with TRBJ2-5; no firm D call. CDR1 is SGHRS and CDR2 is YFSETQ in the germline V gene. This CDR3 spans 13 amino acids. V lost 0 bases, J lost 2 bases, and 5 bases lay in between.

This chain uses TRBV6-6 with TRBJ2-7; the match to TRBD2 covers 11 bases. The CDR3 is 14 residues long. The J segment lost 6 bases and the V segment lost 2 bases, leaving 3 bases of the junction unmatched. The germline V gene has CDR1 MNHNY and CDR2 SVGAGI (reference sequence). CDR3 sequence reads: CASSYTSGRGEQYF. In nucleotides, the CDR3 is TGTGCCAGCAGTTACACTAGCGGGAGAGGCGAGCAGTACTTC.

This rearrangement joins TRBV19 to TRBJ1-2; 7 positions agree with TRBD1. The CDR3 consists of 14 residues. Germline CDR1 is LNHDA and CDR2 is SQIVND (reference sequence). With V trimmed by 10 bases and J by 6 bases, 14 bases remained unmatched. Here the CDR3 reads CATYNLKGADGYTF. CDR3 nucleotide sequence: TGTGCCACCTACAATCTTAAGGGGGCGGATGGCTACACCTTC.